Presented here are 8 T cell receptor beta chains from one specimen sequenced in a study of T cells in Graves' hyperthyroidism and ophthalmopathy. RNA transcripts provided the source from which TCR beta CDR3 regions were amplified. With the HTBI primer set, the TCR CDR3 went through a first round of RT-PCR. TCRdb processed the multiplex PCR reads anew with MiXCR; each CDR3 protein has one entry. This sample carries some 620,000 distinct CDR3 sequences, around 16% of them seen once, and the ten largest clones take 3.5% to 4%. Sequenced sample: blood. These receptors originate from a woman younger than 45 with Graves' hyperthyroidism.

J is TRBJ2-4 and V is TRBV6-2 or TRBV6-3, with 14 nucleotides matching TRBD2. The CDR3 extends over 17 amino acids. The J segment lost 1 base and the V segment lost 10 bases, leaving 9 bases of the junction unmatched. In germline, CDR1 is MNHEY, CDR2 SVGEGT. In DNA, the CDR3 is TGTGCCACCTGGACGGGACTAGCGGGAGTCGCCAAAAACATTCAGTACTTC. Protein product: CATWTGLAGVAKNIQYF.

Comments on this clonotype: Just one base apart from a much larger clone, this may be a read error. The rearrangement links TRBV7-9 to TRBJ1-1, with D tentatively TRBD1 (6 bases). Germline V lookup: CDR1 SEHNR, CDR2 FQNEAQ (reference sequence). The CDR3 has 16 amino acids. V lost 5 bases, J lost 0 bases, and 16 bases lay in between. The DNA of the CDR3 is TGTGCCAGCAGCCTTCCCAGGGGCAGCATGAACACTGAAGCTTTCTTT. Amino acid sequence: CASSLPRGSMNTEAFF.

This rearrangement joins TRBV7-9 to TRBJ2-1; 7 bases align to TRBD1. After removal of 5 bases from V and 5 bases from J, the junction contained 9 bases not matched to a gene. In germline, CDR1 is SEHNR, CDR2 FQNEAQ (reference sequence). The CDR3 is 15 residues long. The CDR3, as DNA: TGTGCCAGCAGCGTTCAGGGGGAGTTCGACAATGAGCAGTTCTTC. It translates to CASSVQGEFDNEQFF.

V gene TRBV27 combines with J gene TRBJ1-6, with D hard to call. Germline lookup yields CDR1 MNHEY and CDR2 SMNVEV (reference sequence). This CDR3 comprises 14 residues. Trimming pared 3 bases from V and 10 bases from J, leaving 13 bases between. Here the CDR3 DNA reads TGTGCCAGCAGTTTGGGTGGAGTTGACTCACCCCTCCACTTT. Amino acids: CASSLGGVDSPLHF.

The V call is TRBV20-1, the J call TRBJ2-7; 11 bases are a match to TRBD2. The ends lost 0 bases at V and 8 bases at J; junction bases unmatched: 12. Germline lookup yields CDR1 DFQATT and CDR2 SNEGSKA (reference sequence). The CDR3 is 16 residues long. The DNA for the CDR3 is TGCAGTGCTAGAGACCCCCTCCTAGCGGGAGGATTTAAGCAGTACTTC. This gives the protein CSARDPLLAGGFKQYF.

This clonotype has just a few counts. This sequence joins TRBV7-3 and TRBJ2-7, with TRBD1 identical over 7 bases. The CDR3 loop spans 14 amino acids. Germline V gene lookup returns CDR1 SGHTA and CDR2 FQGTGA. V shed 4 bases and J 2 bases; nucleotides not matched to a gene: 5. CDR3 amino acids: CASSYNRGPYEQYF. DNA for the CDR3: TGTGCCAGCAGCTACAACAGGGGACCCTACGAGCAGTACTTC. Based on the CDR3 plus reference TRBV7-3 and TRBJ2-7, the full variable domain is GAGVSQTPSNKVTEKGKYVELRCDPISGHTALYWYRQSLGQGPEFLIYFQGTGAADDSGLPNDRFFAVRPEGSVSTLKIQRTERGDSAVYLCASSYNRGPYEQYFGPGTRLTVT.

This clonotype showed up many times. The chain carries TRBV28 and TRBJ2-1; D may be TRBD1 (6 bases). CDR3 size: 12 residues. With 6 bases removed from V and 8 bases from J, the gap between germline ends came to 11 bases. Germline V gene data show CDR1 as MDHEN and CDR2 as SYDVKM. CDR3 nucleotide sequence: TGTGCCAGCAGGTACAGGGTTGATGAGCAGTTCTTC. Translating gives CASRYRVDEQFF.

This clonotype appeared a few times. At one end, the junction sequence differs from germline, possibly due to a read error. The CDR3 region has the DNA TGCAGTGTTAGAGATCCTTCGGGGGAGGGCGTAGATACGCAGTATTTT. This codes for CSVRDPSGEGVDTQYF. The chain couples TRBV20-1 to TRBJ2-3; 7 bases line up with TRBD2. Per germline, CDR1 DFQATT and CDR2 SNEGSKA (reference sequence). CDR3 length equals 16 residues.